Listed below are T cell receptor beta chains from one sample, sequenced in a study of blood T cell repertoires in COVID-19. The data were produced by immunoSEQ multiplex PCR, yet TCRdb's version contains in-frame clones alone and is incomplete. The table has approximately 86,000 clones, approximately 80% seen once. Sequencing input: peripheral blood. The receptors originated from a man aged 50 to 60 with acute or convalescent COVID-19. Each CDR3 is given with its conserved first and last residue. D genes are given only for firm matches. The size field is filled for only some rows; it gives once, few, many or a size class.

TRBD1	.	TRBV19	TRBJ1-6	CATTSGTGGRWVNSPLHF	TGTGCCACAACCTCCGGGACAGGGGGCAGATGGGTTAATTCACCCCTCCACTTT
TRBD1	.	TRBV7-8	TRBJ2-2	CASSSAGTGTGELFF	TGTGCCAGCAGCTCCGCAGGGACAGGGACCGGGGAGCTGTTTTTT
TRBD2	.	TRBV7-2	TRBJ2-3	CASSPTSGVDTQYF	TGTGCCAGCAGCCCCACTAGCGGGGTAGATACGCAGTATTTT
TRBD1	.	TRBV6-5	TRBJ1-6	CASRKGQGGESPLHF	TGTGCCAGCAGGAAGGGACAGGGGGGTGAATCACCCCTCCACTTT
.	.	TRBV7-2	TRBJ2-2	CASSLVSGNTGELFF	TGTGCCAGCAGCTTAGTATCAGGGAACACCGGGGAGCTGTTTTTT
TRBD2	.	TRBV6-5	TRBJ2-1	CASSGLAGGNEQFF	TGTGCCAGCAGCGGACTAGCGGGAGGCAATGAGCAGTTCTTC
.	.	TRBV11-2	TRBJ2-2	CASSGLRAGELFF	TGTGCCAGCAGTGGTTTGAGGGCCGGGGAGCTGTTTTTT
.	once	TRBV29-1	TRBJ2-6	CSVVQGYGANVLTF	TGCAGCGTTGTTCAGGGATATGGGGCCAACGTCCTGACTTTC
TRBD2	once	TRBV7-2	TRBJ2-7	CASSRTSGSGYEQYF	TGTGCCAGCAGCCGGACTAGCGGGAGTGGTTACGAGCAGTACTTC
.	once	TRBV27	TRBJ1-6	CASSSRFRDTHNSPLHF	TGTGCCAGCAGTTCGAGATTCCGGGACACCCATAATTCACCCCTCCACTTT
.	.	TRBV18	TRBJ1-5	CASSPLGSNQPQHF	TGTGCCAGCTCACCCCTCGGTAGCAATCAGCCCCAGCATTTT
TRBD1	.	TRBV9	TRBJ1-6	CASSVDGQARSPLHF	TGTGCCAGCAGCGTAGACGGACAGGCGCGTTCACCCCTCCACTTT
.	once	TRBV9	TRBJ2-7	CASSVGSQGISYEQYF	TGTGCCAGCAGCGTAGGGTCCCAGGGGATCTCCTACGAGCAGTACTTC
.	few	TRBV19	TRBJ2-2	CASSLLASTGELFF	TGTGCCAGTAGTTTACTAGCAAGTACCGGGGAGCTGTTTTTT
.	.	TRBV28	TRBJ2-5	CASLIGGSYNYWETQYF	TGTGCCAGCCTCATTGGGGGGTCCTATAATTATTGGGAGACCCAGTACTTC
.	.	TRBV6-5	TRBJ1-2	CASSTGGYGYTF	TGTGCCAGCAGTACGGGGGGGTATGGCTACACCTTC
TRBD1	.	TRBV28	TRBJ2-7	CASSRQGPSYEQYF	TGTGCCAGCAGCCGACAGGGGCCGTCCTACGAGCAGTACTTC
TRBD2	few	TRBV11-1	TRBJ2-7	CASSLDTAGVYEQYF	TGTGCCAGCAGCTTAGATACAGCGGGAGTCTACGAGCAGTACTTC
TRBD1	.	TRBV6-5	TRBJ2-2	CAIRGQGLGTGELFF	TGTGCCATTCGAGGACAGGGATTGGGGACCGGGGAGCTGTTTTTT
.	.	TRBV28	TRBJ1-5	CASSSQLYSNQPQHF	TGTGCCAGCAGTTCCCAACTTTATAGCAATCAGCCCCAGCATTTT
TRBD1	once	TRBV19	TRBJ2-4	CASSNYRGNGIQYF	TGTGCCAGTAGTAATTACAGGGGTAACGGCATTCAGTACTTC
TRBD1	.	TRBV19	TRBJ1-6	CATQVGTGLSPLHF	TGTGCCACTCAAGTCGGGACAGGTCTTTCACCCCTCCACTTT
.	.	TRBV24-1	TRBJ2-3	CATSAGGTDTQYF	TGTGCCACCAGTGCGGGGGGCACAGATACGCAGTATTTT
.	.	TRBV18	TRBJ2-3	CASSPPNSASTDTQYF	TGTGCCAGCTCACCACCCAACTCCGCTAGCACAGATACGCAGTATTTT
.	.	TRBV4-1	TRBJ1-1	CASSQVPDTEAFF	TGCGCCAGCAGCCAAGTACCGGACACTGAAGCTTTCTTT
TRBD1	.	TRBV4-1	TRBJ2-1	CASSQDQGQGGYNEQFF	TGCGCCAGCAGCCAAGATCAGGGACAGGGGGGTTACAATGAGCAGTTCTTC
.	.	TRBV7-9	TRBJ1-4	CASSSLSLHGEKLFF	TGTGCCAGCAGCTCCTTGAGCTTGCACGGGGAAAAACTGTTTTTT
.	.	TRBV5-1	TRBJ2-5	CASSLGLQETQYF	TGCGCCAGCAGCTTGGGGCTCCAAGAGACCCAGTACTTC
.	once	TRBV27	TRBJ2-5	CASSLEPGQNQETQYF	TGTGCCAGCAGTCTAGAACCGGGACAAAACCAAGAGACCCAGTACTTC
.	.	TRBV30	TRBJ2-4	CAGLWTGKNIQYF	TGTGCCGGGCTATGGACGGGGAAAAACATTCAGTACTTC
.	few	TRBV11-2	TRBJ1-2	CASSLVPGALGGEGYGYTF	TGTGCCAGCAGCTTAGTGCCGGGAGCCCTAGGAGGAGAGGGATATGGCTACACCTTC
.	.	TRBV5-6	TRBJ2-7	CASSFFGSSYEQYF	TGTGCCAGCAGCTTTTTTGGGAGCTCCTACGAGCAGTACTTC
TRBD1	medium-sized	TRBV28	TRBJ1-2	CASRRTGGTGDFSGTF	TGTGCCAGCAGACGAACAGGAGGGACAGGGGACTTTAGTGGGACCTTC
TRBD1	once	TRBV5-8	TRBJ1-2	CASRRAGTGVGYGYTF	TGTGCCAGCAGACGAGCCGGGACAGGGGTTGGATATGGCTACACCTTC
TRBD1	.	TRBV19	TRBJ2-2	CASSPRQGSTGELFF	TGTGCCAGTAGTCCAAGACAGGGATCCACCGGGGAGCTGTTTTTT
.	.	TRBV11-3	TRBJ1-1	CASSDRGNTEAFF	TGTGCCAGCAGCGATAGGGGGAACACTGAAGCTTTCTTT
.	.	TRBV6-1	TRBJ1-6	CASSEEGTISPLHF	TGTGCCAGCAGTGAAGAGGGGACAATTTCACCCCTCCACTTT
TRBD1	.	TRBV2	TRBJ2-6	CASNTILGQGNSGANVLTF	TGTGCCAGCAATACCATCCTGGGACAGGGAAATTCTGGGGCCAACGTCCTGACTTTC
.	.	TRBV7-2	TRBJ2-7	CASSLADLGVHEQYF	TGTGCCAGCAGCTTAGCAGACTTAGGGGTCCACGAGCAGTACTTC
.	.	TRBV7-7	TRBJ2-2	CAAHEGANTGELFF	TGTGCCGCCCACGAGGGCGCGAACACCGGGGAGCTGTTTTTT
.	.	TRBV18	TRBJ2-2	CASSLRGASTGELFF	TGTGCCAGCTCACTACGGGGGGCGAGCACCGGGGAGCTGTTTTTT
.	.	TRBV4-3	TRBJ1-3	CASSSGGSGNTIYF	TGCGCCAGCAGCTCGGGGGGCTCTGGAAACACCATATATTTT
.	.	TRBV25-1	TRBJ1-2	CASSEHGQAYGYTF	TGTGCCAGCAGTGAACATGGACAAGCCTATGGCTACACCTTC
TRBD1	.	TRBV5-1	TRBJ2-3	CASSYGTGGADTQYF	TGCGCCAGCAGCTACGGGACAGGGGGCGCAGATACGCAGTATTTT